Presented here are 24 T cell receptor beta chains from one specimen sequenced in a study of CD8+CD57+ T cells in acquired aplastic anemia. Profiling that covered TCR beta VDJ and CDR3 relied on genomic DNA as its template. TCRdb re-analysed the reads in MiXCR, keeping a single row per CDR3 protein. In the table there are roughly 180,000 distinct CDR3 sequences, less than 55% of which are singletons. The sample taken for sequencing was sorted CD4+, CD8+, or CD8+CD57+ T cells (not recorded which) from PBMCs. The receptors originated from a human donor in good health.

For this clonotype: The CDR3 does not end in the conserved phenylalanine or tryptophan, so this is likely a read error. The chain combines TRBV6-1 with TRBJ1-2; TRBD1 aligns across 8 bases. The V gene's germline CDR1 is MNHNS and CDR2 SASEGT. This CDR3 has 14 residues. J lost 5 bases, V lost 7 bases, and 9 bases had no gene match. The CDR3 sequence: CASTPRTGTYGYTL. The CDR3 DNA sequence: TGTGCCAGCACCCCCAGGACAGGGACATATGGCTACACCCTC.

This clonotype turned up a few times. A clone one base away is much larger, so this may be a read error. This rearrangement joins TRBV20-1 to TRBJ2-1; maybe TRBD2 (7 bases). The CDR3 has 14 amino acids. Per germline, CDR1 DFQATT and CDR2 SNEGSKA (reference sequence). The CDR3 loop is CGARDEGRGDEQFF. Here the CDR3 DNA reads TGCGGTGCTAGAGACGAGGGGAGGGGGGATGAGCAGTTCTTC.

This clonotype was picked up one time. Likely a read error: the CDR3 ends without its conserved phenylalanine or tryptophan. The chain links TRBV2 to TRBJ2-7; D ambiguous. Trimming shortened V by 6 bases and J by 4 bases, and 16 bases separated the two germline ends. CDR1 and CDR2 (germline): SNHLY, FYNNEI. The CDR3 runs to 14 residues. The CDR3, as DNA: TGTGCCAGCAGGGAAAGTGGGATCCCTTACGAGCAGTACTTA. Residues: CASRESGIPYEQYL.

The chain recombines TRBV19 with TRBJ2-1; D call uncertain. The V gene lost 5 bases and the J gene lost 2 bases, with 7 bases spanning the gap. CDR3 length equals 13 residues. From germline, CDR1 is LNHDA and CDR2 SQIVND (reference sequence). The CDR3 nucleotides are TGTGCCAGTAGTGTCGTTACCTACAATGAGCAGTTCTTC. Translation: CASSVVTYNEQFF.

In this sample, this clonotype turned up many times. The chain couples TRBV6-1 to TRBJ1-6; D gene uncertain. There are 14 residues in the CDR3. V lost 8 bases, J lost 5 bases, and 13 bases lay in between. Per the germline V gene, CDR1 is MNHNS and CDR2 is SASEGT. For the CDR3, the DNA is TGTGCCAGCGACAAGGGAACAAATAATTCACCCCTCCACTTT. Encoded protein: CASDKGTNNSPLHF.

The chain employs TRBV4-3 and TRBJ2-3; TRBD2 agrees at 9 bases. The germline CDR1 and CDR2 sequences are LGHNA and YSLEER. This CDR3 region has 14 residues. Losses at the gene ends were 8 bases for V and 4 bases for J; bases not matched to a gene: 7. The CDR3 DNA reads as TGCGCCAGCGGACAGCTAGCGGGACCAGATACGCAGTATTTT. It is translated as CASGQLAGPDTQYF.

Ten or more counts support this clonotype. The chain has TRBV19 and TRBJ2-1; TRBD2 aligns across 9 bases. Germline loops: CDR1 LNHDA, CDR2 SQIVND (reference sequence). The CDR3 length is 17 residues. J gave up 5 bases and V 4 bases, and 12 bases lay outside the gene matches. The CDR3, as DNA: TGTGCCAGTAGTAGGAGGACCCAGCGGGAGGTCAACAATGAGCAGTTCTTC. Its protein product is CASSRRTQREVNNEQFF.

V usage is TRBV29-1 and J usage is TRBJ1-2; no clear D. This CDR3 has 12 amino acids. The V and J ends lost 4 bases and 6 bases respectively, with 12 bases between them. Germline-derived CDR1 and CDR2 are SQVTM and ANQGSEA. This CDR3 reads CSVGPAVHGYTF. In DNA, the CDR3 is TGCAGCGTTGGTCCGGCAGTTCATGGCTACACCTTC.

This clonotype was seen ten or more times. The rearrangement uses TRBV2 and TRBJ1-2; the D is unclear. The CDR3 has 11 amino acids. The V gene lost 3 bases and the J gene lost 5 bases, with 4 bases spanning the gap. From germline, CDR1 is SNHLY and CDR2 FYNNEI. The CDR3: CASSEEYGYTF. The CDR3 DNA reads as TGTGCCAGCAGTGAGGAGTATGGCTACACCTTC.

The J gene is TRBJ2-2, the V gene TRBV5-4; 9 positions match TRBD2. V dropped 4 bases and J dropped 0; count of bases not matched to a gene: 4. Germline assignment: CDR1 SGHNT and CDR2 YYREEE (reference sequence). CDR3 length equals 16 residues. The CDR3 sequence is CASSIRTSANTGELFF. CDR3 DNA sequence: TGTGCCAGCAGCATTCGGACTAGCGCGAACACCGGGGAGCTGTTTTTT.

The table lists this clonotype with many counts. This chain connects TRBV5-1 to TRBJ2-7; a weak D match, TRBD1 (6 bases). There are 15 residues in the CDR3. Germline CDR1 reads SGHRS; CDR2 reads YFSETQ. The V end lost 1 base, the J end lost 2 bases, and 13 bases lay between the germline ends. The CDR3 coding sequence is TGCGCCAGCAGCTTGTCTGGGGGCCCGACCTACGAGCAGTACTTC. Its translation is CASSLSGGPTYEQYF.

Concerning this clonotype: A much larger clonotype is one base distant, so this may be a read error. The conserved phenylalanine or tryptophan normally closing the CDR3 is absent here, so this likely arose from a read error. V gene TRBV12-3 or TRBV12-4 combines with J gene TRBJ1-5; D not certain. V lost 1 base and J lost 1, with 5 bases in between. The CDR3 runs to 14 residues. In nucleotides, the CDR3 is TGTGCCAGCAGTTTAGGCACGAGCAATCAGCCCCAGCATTCT. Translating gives CASSLGTSNQPQHS.

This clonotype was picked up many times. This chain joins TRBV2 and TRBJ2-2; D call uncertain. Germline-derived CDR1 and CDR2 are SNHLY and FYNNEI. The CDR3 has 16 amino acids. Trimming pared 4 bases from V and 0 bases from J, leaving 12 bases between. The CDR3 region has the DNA TGTGCCAGCAGTGCGGACGCTCCAGCGAACACCGGGGAGCTGTTTTTT. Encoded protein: CASSADAPANTGELFF.

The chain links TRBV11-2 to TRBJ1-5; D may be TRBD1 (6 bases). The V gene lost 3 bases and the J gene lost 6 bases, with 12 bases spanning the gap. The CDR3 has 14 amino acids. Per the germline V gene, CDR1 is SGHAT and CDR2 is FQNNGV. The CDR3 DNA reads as TGTGCCAGCAGCTTGGTCGGGGGCACTCAGCCCCAGCATTTT. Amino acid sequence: CASSLVGGTQPQHF.

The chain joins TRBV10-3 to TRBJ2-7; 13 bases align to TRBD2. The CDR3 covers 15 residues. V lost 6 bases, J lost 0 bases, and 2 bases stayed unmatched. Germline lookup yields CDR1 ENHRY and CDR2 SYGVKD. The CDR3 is CAIRGTSGTSYEQYF. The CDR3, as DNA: TGTGCCATCAGGGGGACTAGCGGGACCTCCTACGAGCAGTACTTC.

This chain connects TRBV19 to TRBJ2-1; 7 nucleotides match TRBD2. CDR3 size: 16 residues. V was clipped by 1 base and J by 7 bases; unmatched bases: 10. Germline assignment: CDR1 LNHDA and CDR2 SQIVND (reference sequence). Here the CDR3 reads CASSIVAGEGSNEQFF. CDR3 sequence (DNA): TGTGCCAGTAGTATAGTGGCGGGAGAGGGTTCGAATGAGCAGTTCTTC.

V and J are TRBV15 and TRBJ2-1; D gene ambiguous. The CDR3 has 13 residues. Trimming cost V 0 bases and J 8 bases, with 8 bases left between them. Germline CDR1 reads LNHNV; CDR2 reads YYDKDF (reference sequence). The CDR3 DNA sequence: TGTGCCACCAGCAGAGATCTGGTCTATGAGCAGTTCTTC. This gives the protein CATSRDLVYEQFF. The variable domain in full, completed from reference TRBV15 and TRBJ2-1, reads DAMVIQNPRYQVTQFGKPVTLSCSQTLNHNVMYWYQQKSSQAPKLLFHYYDKDFNNEADTPDNFQSRRPNTSFCFLDIRSPGLGDTAMYLCATSRDLVYEQFFGPGTRLTVL.

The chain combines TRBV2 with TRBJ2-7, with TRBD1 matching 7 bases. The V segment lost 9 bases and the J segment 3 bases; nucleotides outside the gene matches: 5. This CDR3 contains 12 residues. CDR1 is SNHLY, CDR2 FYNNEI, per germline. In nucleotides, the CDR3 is TGTGCCAGTCGACGGGACAGCTACGAGCAGTACTTC. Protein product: CASRRDSYEQYF.

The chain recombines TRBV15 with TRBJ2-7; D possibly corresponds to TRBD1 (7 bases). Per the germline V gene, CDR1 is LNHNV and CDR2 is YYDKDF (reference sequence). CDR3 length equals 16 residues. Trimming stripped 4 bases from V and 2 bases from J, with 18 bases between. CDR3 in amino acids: CATSTSLRDSPYEQYF. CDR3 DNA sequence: TGTGCCACCAGCACGTCTTTGCGGGACAGCCCCTACGAGCAGTACTTC.

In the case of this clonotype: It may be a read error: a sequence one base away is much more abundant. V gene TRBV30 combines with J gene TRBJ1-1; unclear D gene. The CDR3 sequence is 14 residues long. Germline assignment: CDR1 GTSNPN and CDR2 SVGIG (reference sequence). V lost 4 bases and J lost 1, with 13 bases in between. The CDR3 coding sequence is TGTGCCTGGACAGCTAGGAGGACGAACACTGAAGCTTTCTTT. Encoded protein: CAWTARRTNTEAFF.

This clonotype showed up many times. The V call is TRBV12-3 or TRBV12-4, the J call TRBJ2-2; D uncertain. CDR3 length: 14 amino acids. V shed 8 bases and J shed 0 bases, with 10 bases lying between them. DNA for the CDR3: TGTGCCAGCGTACCTGGGGCGAACACCGGGGAGCTGTTTTTT. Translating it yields CASVPGANTGELFF.

In DNA, the CDR3 is TGTGCCAGCAGTCCTCAACAGGGGAAGCAGTACTTC. Protein sequence: CASSPQQGKQYF. The V call is TRBV6-5, the J call TRBJ2-7, with 7 bases aligning to TRBD1. J was trimmed by 8 bases and V by 5 bases; bases with no gene match: 6. In germline, CDR1 is MNHEY, CDR2 SVGAGI. CDR3 size: 12 residues.

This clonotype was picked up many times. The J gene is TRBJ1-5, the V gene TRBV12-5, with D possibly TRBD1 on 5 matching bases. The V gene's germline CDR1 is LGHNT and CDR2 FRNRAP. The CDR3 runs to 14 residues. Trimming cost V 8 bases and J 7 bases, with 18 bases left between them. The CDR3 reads CASLGGGKDQPQHF. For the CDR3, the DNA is TGTGCTAGTTTGGGTGGGGGTAAAGACCAGCCCCAGCATTTT.

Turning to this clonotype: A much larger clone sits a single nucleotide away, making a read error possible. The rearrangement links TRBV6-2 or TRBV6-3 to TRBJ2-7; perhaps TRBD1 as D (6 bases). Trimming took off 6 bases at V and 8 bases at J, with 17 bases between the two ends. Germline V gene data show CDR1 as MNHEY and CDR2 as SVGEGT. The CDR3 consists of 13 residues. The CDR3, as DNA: TGTGCCAGCAGCTTACAGGGTGTCCACAAGCAGTACTTC. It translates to CASSLQGVHKQYF.